This note documents a single T cell receptor (beta chain) sequence. This sample is drawn from a study of neoadjuvant nivolumab and ipilimumab in lung cancer. Across the study: Nivolumab 3 mg/kg was given days 1, 15 and 29, plus ipilimumab 1 mg/kg day 1 in combination.

With 7 bases removed from V and 2 bases from J, the gap between germline ends came to 21 bases. The length of the CDR3 is 16 residues. Germline V gene data show CDR1 as SGHDT and CDR2 as YYEEEE. The protocol was immunoSEQ multiplex PCR, while the TCRdb copy is restricted to in-frame clones and leaves out a portion. The sample carries some 38,000 clones, approximately 92% recorded once. Sequencing was performed on peripheral blood, taken before neoadjuvant nivolumab, alone or with ipilimumab. This TCR derives from an adult with non-small cell lung cancer. The V call is TRBV5-6, the J call TRBJ2-5; D perhaps matches TRBD2 (6 bases). The CDR3 is CASHKVWGEVQETQYF. The CDR3 region has the DNA TGTGCCAGCCACAAAGTGTGGGGGGAGGTTCAAGAGACCCAGTACTTC.